The present entry profiles one T cell receptor (beta chain) with its context. This clone was found once. Its antigen is not yet known. Within one base of it there is no much larger clone, and no base qualities were kept. The sample comes from a study of blood T cell repertoires in COVID-19 (dated by TCRdb to 2020 to 2022). Regarding the complete study: Samples from collaborators originated in the United States, Italy and Spain and spanned both the acute and convalescent phases of COVID-19. HLA class I and class II types, where available, came from metadata supplied by the sample provider rather than from assay-based typing. The material from the prospective study consisted of cDNA or gDNA derived from T cells, B-cell-depleted T cells, or PBMCs. A freely available public database, intended as a resource for researchers studying the immune response to SARS-CoV-2, is where the repertoires were released. Nearly every sample came with metadata listing a de-identified subject ID, COVID-19 status, age in years and sex. Subjects who had been exposed to COVID-19, were actively infected with it, or had recovered from it provided the deeply sampled blood TCRbeta repertoires that made up the dataset. The samples were drawn from the first 160 participants of the ongoing ImmuneRACE study and from over 950 subjects provided by 6 global collaborators.

TCRbeta CDR3 regions were amplified from genomic DNA using the immunoSEQ Assay, a bias-controlled multiplex PCR. The source study handled its data this way. Nucleated cell counts per sample were estimated from amplification of reference gene primers within the assay. Sequence reads were collapsed and filtered to measure the absolute abundance of every unique TCRbeta CDR3 rearrangement. For each sample, productive Simpson clonality was calculated as the square root of Simpson's diversity index over productive rearrangements. Drawn from immuneACCESS, this table holds only the in-frame rearrangements with V and J called that TCRdb kept. Clones are partly lost; checked studies trace under half to an unresolved V gene and leave the rest unexplained. That table furnishes V, J and clone size, whereas the DNA furnished D and trimming. Across this sample there are approximately 120,000 clones, with roughly four fifths seen only once. The ten largest clones capture over 5.5% of the sample.

What the work shows at the level of the full study, not this receptor alone: The amount of clinical and demographic metadata varied by source and participant and was provided uncurated.

In Seattle, one collaborating source enrolled patients while the infection was active and tracked those patients longitudinally over the course of disease. Collaborating institutions collected whole blood in K2EDTA tubes following their own protocols. For TCRbeta analysis, collaborators shipped samples in one of three forms: frozen whole blood, isolated PBMCs, or DNA extracted from either of those sample types. V loses 6 bases of germline sequence and J loses 1 base, and the interval between the two ends is 9 bases. The CDR3 covers 13 residues, taking in both the cysteine and the phenylalanine. Just CDR3 DNA is preserved here, 39 bases in frame from base 1. Looking up the germline V gene yields CDR1 MNHEY and CDR2 SVGAGI.

The chain is encoded by TRBV6-5 joined to TRBJ1-1, and perhaps TRBD1 as D gene, on 6 matching bases. The sample taken for sequencing was peripheral blood. The TCR originated in a man older than 75 with COVID-19, enrolled during active disease. The CDR3 region has the sequence CASRIRGNTEAFF. The nucleotide sequence is given as TGTGCCAGCAGGATCAGGGGGAACACTGAAGCTTTCTTT.